Following are 2 T cell receptor beta chains from one sample sequenced in a study of T-cell memory formation after mild COVID-19. One entry per CDR3 protein, called by TCRdb with MiXCR from the 5' RACE reads. The sample has hundreds of thousands of distinct CDR3 sequences; under 30% are singletons. Sequencing input: PBMCs or a T cell subset sorted from them (not recorded which). The receptors stem from an adult woman who had mild COVID-19 (a few samples of this study predate the infection). Cell type and time point are not known.

V gene TRBV29-1 combines with J gene TRBJ2-6; unclear D gene. CDR3 length equals 12 residues. CDR1 is SQVTM and CDR2 is ANQGSEA in the germline V gene. V lost 7 bases and J 0 bases, leaving 4 bases between the germline ends. This CDR3 is CSGLSGANVLTF. The CDR3 coding sequence is TGCAGCGGCCTCTCTGGGGCCAACGTCCTGACTTTC.

V gene TRBV5-4 combines with J gene TRBJ2-3; D may be TRBD2 (5 bases). V lost 1 base, J lost 1 base, and 10 bases lay in between. This CDR3 is built from 15 residues. Germline V gene data show CDR1 as SGHNT and CDR2 as YYREEE (reference sequence). CDR3 nucleotide sequence: TGTGCCAGCAGCTTGCTTCCCGGGGGCACAGATACGCAGTATTTT. Its protein is CASSLLPGGTDTQYF.